A single TCR beta chain is shown here with its context. Its antigen specificity is not known. Base qualities were left out, and no much larger clone turns up one base away. The data were taken from a study of cytomegalovirus exposure and HLA in healthy donors (TCRdb year 2017). Regarding the study in general: According to an earlier analysis of 587 of the donors, some 170 million T cells yielded 117 million unique TCR beta sequences and around 300 Gb of sequence data. Using immunosequencing, the study profiled T cell repertoires from 640 or so subjects and related those repertoires to cytomegalovirus serostatus. An early release that covered roughly 600 HLA-typed donors contained about 300 gigabases of sequencing data and 85 million to 100 million unique TCR sequences. Several DR-DQ haplotypes were handled as single units for association and clustering because linkage in the cohort was strong. Every discovery cohort repertoire had been produced on one sequencing platform. A later analysis re-examined previously published TCR beta repertoires from over 500 donors and added high-resolution HLA genotyping to investigate patterns of TCR occurrence. The study aimed to test whether signatures of past pathogen exposure could be identified by cataloging public T cell receptors. A separate validation cohort of 100 to 150 different subjects was used in addition to the 666-subject first cohort. An earlier analysis of some 600 of the donors applied high-throughput TCR beta sequencing to assess whether each TCR beta V gene segment acted as functional or pseudogenic. Genome-wide SNP genotypes for about 65% of the roughly 700 donors were used in a later genetic analysis, which treated that subset as a discovery cohort. To predict cytomegalovirus infection status, the study combined high-throughput TCR immunosequencing, statistical association of individual TCRs with disease status, and machine learning. Among the roughly 380 genotyped donors, under 90% belonged to the genetic ancestry cluster associated with self-reported Caucasian donors. Typing coverage varied by locus: about 620-630 donors for A, B, C, DRB1 and DQB1; approximately 520 for DQA1; over 600 for DPA1; roughly 470 for DPB1. Donor age, sex, ethnicity and CMV serostatus were compiled alongside the repertoire data. Among 398 genotyped donors of the cohort, an average of around 240,000 unique TCR beta nucleotide sequences was sequenced per donor, of which about 19% were non-productive. Rather than drawing on any new phenotypic data, the later analysis identified candidate immune exposures from TCR beta sequences and the way those sequences occurred across donors. HLA typing included class I and class II loci at four-digit resolution. Here is what the overall study found, with its caveats: Linkage disequilibrium might explain the correlated functional status among segregating V segments, but an unknown experimental factor could not be ruled out. An association between a missense DCLRE1C variant and V-gene and J-gene trimming of TCR beta chains was found in a later genetic analysis and replicated in an independent cohort. In vitro tests confirmed that a few of the cytomegalovirus-associated TCR beta chains recognize cytomegalovirus antigens. Cytomegalovirus status was reported to be diagnosed by the classifier with high specificity and sensitivity in both the original and validation cohorts. A further reported finding was that TCR beta sequences accurately predicted the HLA-A and HLA-B alleles for most subjects in the first cohort. The cohort was sequenced for TCR beta chains only, and without alpha or paired-chain data the features that could be detected were limited. In a later analysis, most CMV-associated TCR beta chains were found to appear HLA-restricted, with HLA associations seemingly driven largely by CMV exposure. Across donors, most TCR sequences were observed very rarely, whereas some public TCRs were present in many individuals. A group of highly shared sequence variants was considered likely to be a technical artifact of the sequencing pipeline. Assigning TCR associations to individual alleles was difficult when HLA alleles, especially DR and DQ, strongly co-occurred. In an earlier analysis of fewer than 700 of the donors, most TCR beta V segments appeared in productive rearrangements about 87% or about 30% of the time, broadly matching IMGT annotations. HLA typing was unavailable for some donors at each locus, so association tests used only the typed subset. Specific HLA alleles were associated with roughly 16,000 TCR beta sequences at a false discovery rate of 0.05 in a later analysis. The earlier analysis of 587 of the donors excluded 15 to 20 rarely observed V segments, including chromosome 9 orphons, because counts were too low. Presence/absence analyses assumed roughly uniform sequencing depth across donors, an assumption that may not hold. It was suggested by the authors that the approach could potentially be generalized to other disease states and immunological phenotypes. According to a later genetic analysis, donors in an Asian-associated ancestry cluster had fewer N-insertions in productive TCRs than the roughly 700-donor mean. A later analysis reported that several top co-occurrence clusters appeared linked to parvovirus B19, influenza, CMV and Epstein-Barr virus. Because the 87-base-pair reads could not distinguish some IMGT-functional V segments, including TRBV6-2 and TRBV6-3, those segments were excluded. Compared with equally common non-associated chains, HLA-associated TCR beta chains in a later analysis were more clonally expanded and had lower generation probabilities. A later analysis found that TCR association rates varied across HLA loci, with DRB1 alleles showing the most associated TCRs and HLA-C alleles the fewest. A total of 150 or so TCR beta chains were listed by the study as associated with cytomegalovirus. The only immune exposure information available for the cohort was CMV serostatus.

Library creation used the immunoSEQ multiplex PCR assay. A mixture of 60 forward primers for TCR Vbeta segments and 13 reverse primers for TCR Jbeta segments was used in the multiplex PCR. The CDR3 region of rearranged TCR beta genes was amplified from genomic DNA with a multiplex PCR assay. Amplified TCR beta libraries were sequenced as 87-base-pair reads on the Illumina HiSeq System. For the original study's pipeline: A later analysis counted approximately 74 million unique TCR beta chains across the 550 to 800 repertoires, and roughly 11 million of these chains were shared by at least two donors. Raw reads were error-corrected and collapsed into unique sequences by a nearest-neighbor algorithm in which closely related sequences were merged to remove PCR and sequencing errors. V, D and J gene segments were assigned by aligning CDR3 sequences to IMGT reference sequences. Each retained sequence needed at least a six-nucleotide match to both a V gene segment and a J gene segment. A rearrangement was called productive if the CDR3 had no stop codons and remained in frame with V and J, and every other rearrangement was called non-productive. Following IMGT convention, CDR3 was defined as the stretch from the second conserved V-encoded cysteine up to the conserved J-encoded phenylalanine. In an earlier analysis of more than 550 of the donors, sequences lacking an unambiguous match to a single V gene segment were excluded. In an earlier analysis of several hundred of the donors, V segments were called functional above 56.7% productive rearrangements and were called segregating when the between-donor standard deviation exceeded 5%. To diagnose cytomegalovirus status from the catalog of TCR beta chain sequences, a statistical classification framework was built. A later analysis assigned V and J genes by comparing TCR nucleotide sequences with IMGT/GENE-DB human TR gene sequences. In a later analysis, CDR3 sequences and most-parsimonious VDJ recombination scenarios were assigned using the TCRdist pipeline. A later analysis defined each TCR beta chain by its CDR3 amino acid sequence plus V-gene family, and excluded reads lacking a unique V-gene family. In a later analysis, fewer than 650 highly shared, low-generation-probability nucleotide sequences were removed to address suspected cross-contamination and a sequencing artifact. For each public chain, a later analysis derived a clonal expansion index from normalized ranks of inferred template counts within each repertoire. Generation probabilities in a later analysis came from a VDJ recombination model fitted to out-of-frame rearrangements, and those results were checked against IGoR. In a later analysis, hypergeometric tests were used to score TCR-TCR, TCR-HLA and TCR-CMV co-occurrence, with a repertoire-size bias correction applied to TCR pairs. A later analysis estimated false discovery rates by permuting HLA or CMV assignments 20 times. In a later analysis, co-occurring TCRs were grouped with DBSCAN, and TCRdist sequence similarity was added when clustering was performed within HLA-allele-positive subsets. Co-occurrence clustering excluded repertoires with fewer than 30,000 or more than 120,000 public chains, plus five with anomalous nucleotide sharing. Drawn from immuneACCESS, this table holds only the in-frame rearrangements with V and J called that TCRdb kept. Clones are partly lost; checked studies trace under half to an unresolved V gene and leave the rest unexplained. The DNA gave D and trimming, while V, J and clone size come from that table. The table for this sample lists 85,000 to 130,000 clones; 71% of them were counted only once. The ten most abundant clones make up roughly 2.8% of the sample.

From a lookup of the germline V gene (reference sequence), CDR1 and CDR2 are MNHEY and SMNVEV. Spanning cysteine to phenylalanine, the CDR3 consists of 14 amino acids. Left in the record is the CDR3 DNA by itself, 42 bases read in frame from the first base. Ends trimmed: V by 3 bases, J by 3 bases; bases unmatched to a gene: 3. The cohort comprised approximately 700 healthy bone marrow donors. At the time of sampling, all cohort members were nominally healthy, though unrecorded immune exposures were likely present. The donor tested CMV seronegative, placing the donor among the 352 seronegative members of the cohort. Each donor provided a peripheral blood sample, and peripheral blood mononuclear cells were used for TCR beta sequencing. The Qiagen DNeasy Blood Extraction Kit was used to extract genomic DNA from the blood cell samples.

The sample taken for sequencing was PBMCs. Recombination joined TRBV27 with TRBJ2-7; TRBD2 fits 9 bases in the junction. The TCR sequence derives from a female donor in good health and CMV-seronegative. Read as DNA, the sequence is TGTGCCAGCAGTTTTAGCGGGAGTTACTACGAGCAGTACTTC. This yields the protein CASSFSGSYYEQYF.